Presented here are 30 T cell receptor beta chains from one specimen sequenced in a study of PD-L1 blockade in urothelial cancer (dated 2017 in TCRdb). Explained via the paper, the time point label denotes: peripheral blood 6 weeks after treatment start. The protocol used for the library was the immunoSEQ multiplex PCR assay. TCRdb obtained this table from immuneACCESS and retained in-frame rearrangements with V and J assigned. These tables miss some clones; where compared with another copy, unresolved V genes account for less than half of the shortfall, and the remainder is unexplained. Here the sample has some 22,000 clones; approximately 90% occur a single time. The ten most abundant clones make up about 10% of the sample. The sequences come from PBMCs, collected around atezolizumab (anti-PD-L1) treatment. These receptors all come from a woman aged 60-75 years with urothelial cancer.

The chain links TRBV20-1 to TRBJ2-1, with TRBD1 identical over 9 bases. CDR3 length: 11 residues. In germline, CDR1 is DFQATT, CDR2 SNEGSKA (reference sequence). The CDR3 region is CSPKQGAAEFF. The CDR3 coding sequence is TGCAGCCCTAAACAGGGGGCGGCCGAGTTCTTC.

The gene calls are TRBV4-3 and TRBJ1-5; D might be TRBD1 (6 bases). Germline-derived CDR1 and CDR2 are LGHNA and YSLEER. The CDR3 is made up of 15 amino acids. V was cut by 0 bases and J by 7 bases, with 13 bases left in between. In DNA form, the CDR3 reads TGCGCCAGCAGCCAAGACAGGGGTACGTCCCAGCCCCAGCATTTT. Translating it yields CASSQDRGTSQPQHF.

The rearrangement joins TRBV6-5 to TRBJ1-3; D gene uncertain. This CDR3 region has 15 residues. The V gene's germline CDR1 is MNHEY and CDR2 SVGAGI. Trimming shortened V by 2 bases and J by 0 bases, and 8 bases separated the two germline ends. CDR3 protein: CASSYRGFSGNTIYF. CDR3 DNA sequence: TGTGCCAGCAGTTACCGGGGATTCTCTGGAAACACCATATATTTT.

Comment on this clone: One junction end does not reproduce the germline sequence, and a read error may be involved. The rearrangement links TRBV29-1 to TRBJ1-1; TRBD1 aligns across 10 bases. The CDR3 loop spans 12 amino acids. CDR1 is SQVTM and CDR2 is ANQGSEA in the germline V gene. Here the CDR3 reads CSVEDRGLGAFF. CDR3 sequence (DNA): TGCAGCGTCGAAGACAGGGGGCTAGGAGCTTTCTTT.

J is TRBJ2-3 and V is TRBV11-3, with D perhaps matching TRBD2 (5 bases). The CDR3 consists of 14 residues. Germline V gene data show CDR1 as SGHNT and CDR2 as YENEEA. Trimming removed 5 bases at V and 2 bases at J, with 11 bases between. DNA of the CDR3: TGTGCCAGCAGCCCCGGACTTCTCACAGATACGCAGTATTTT. It is translated as CASSPGLLTDTQYF.

Here the CDR3 reads CASSYDGRVQYF. As DNA, the CDR3 is TGTGCCAGCAGTTATGATGGCCGGGTACAGTATTTT. J is TRBJ2-3 and V is TRBV6-6; D gene ambiguous. Germline values: CDR1 MNHNY, CDR2 SVGAGI (reference sequence). This CDR3 comprises 12 residues. V lost 3 bases and J 12 bases, leaving 13 bases between the germline ends.

The chain employs TRBV4-2 and TRBJ2-7; maybe TRBD2 (5 bases). Between the trimmed V and J ends, which lost 0 bases and 0 bases, there was a span of 9 bases. CDR1 and CDR2 (germline): LGHNA, YNFKEQ. The CDR3 loop spans 15 amino acids. The CDR3 spells CASSQERDPSYEQYF. In DNA form, the CDR3 reads TGTGCCAGCAGCCAAGAGAGGGATCCCTCCTACGAGCAGTACTTC.

The rearrangement links TRBV19 to TRBJ1-4; D might be TRBD1 (6 bases). Trimming took off 3 bases at V and 4 bases at J, with 21 bases between the two ends. In germline, CDR1 is LNHDA, CDR2 SQIVND (reference sequence). This CDR3 has 18 residues. The CDR3 DNA sequence: TGTGCCAGTAGTATTAGAGGACCTAACAGGGCCCTTAATGAAAAACTGTTTTTT. It translates to CASSIRGPNRALNEKLFF.

This rearrangement joins TRBV6-6 to TRBJ2-5, with D possibly being TRBD2 (5 bases). Judging by the DNA end, TRBJ2-7 fits better; the J call may be wrong. The CDR3 length is 12 residues. Germline loops: CDR1 MNHNY, CDR2 SVGAGI (reference sequence). The CDR3, as DNA: TGTGCCAGCAGTTACCGGCGGGCCGAGCAGTACTTC. Amino acid sequence: CASSYRRAEQYF.

The chain is built from TRBV23-1 and TRBJ1-5; a weak D match, TRBD1 (6 bases). TRBV23-1 is labeled an ORF, and its function is uncertain. Trimming removed 10 bases from V and 3 bases from J, with 25 bases in between. The CDR3 is made up of 17 amino acids. The CDR3 here is CATPRPPGTIHNQPQHF. CDR3 nucleotides: TGCGCCACCCCAAGGCCCCCGGGGACAATTCACAATCAGCCCCAGCATTTT.

A note on this clone: The junction departs from germline at one end; a sequencing error may be responsible. The rearrangement joins TRBV19 to TRBJ2-1, with TRBD2 matching 9 bases. This CDR3 has 15 amino acids. Germline-derived CDR1 and CDR2 are LNHDA and SQIVND (reference sequence). The CDR3 nucleotides read TGTGCCAGTAGCATAGCGGGAGTATCCTACAATGAGCAGTTCTTC. Its protein is CASSIAGVSYNEQFF. The full variable domain, with the rest looked up from reference TRBV19 and TRBJ2-1, is DGGITQSPKYLFRKEGQNVTLSCEQNLNHDAMYWYRQDPGQGLRLIYYSQIVNDFQKGDIAEGYSVSREKKESFPLTVTSAQKNPTAFYLCASSIAGVSYNEQFFGPGTRLTVL.

The rearrangement joins TRBV5-1 to TRBJ2-7; D might be TRBD2 (6 bases). V lost 4 bases to trimming and J lost 4 bases, with 18 bases between them. The CDR3 consists of 15 residues. Germline assignment: CDR1 SGHRS and CDR2 YFSETQ. Here the CDR3 reads CASSQRASYTYEQYF. The CDR3 DNA follows: TGCGCCAGCAGCCAGCGGGCCTCTTATACTTACGAGCAGTACTTC.

This clone was recorded once. This chain links TRBV2 with TRBJ1-4, with 12 bases that match TRBD1. The CDR3 extends over 16 amino acids. Trimming cost V 5 bases and J 2 bases; bases outside gene matches: 3. The germline CDR1 and CDR2 sequences are SNHLY and FYNNEI. Here the CDR3 reads CASSRDRGRTNEKLFF. CDR3 bases: TGTGCCAGCAGTAGGGACAGGGGGCGGACTAATGAAAAACTGTTTTTT.

This rearrangement joins TRBV4-3 to TRBJ1-4, with D possibly being TRBD1 (6 bases). Between the trimmed V and J ends, which lost 3 bases and 7 bases, there was a span of 21 bases. The CDR3 is 17 amino acids. Germline assignment: CDR1 LGHNA and CDR2 YSLEER. CDR3 sequence: CASSHINLGGQGEKLFF. DNA for the CDR3: TGCGCCAGCAGCCATATAAACCTCGGGGGGCAGGGTGAAAAACTGTTTTTT.

This sequence joins TRBV19 and TRBJ2-7; perhaps TRBD1 as D (5 bases). Germline CDR1 reads LNHDA; CDR2 reads SQIVND (reference sequence). The germline V and J ends were trimmed by 3 bases and 1 base, with 10 bases remaining between them. The CDR3 has 14 residues. CDR3 amino acids: CASSIGRQSYEQYF. The CDR3 bases are TGTGCCAGTAGTATCGGTCGACAGTCCTACGAGCAGTACTTC.

This chain joins TRBV7-3 and TRBJ1-1, with a weak D call TRBD1 (5 bases). The CDR3 is made up of 14 amino acids. Germline-derived CDR1 and CDR2 are SGHTA and FQGTGA. Trimming cost V 1 base and J 3 bases, with 9 bases left between them. CDR3 DNA: TGTGCCAGCAGCTTAATGTCGGGGGACACTGAAGCTTTCTTT. This translates into CASSLMSGDTEAFF.

The J gene is TRBJ2-1, the V gene TRBV18; 13 nucleotides align to TRBD2. From germline, CDR1 is KGHSH and CDR2 LQKENI. J lost 6 bases, V lost 5 bases, and 4 bases had no gene match. The CDR3 sequence is 15 residues long. The CDR3 loop reads CASSARLAGGNEQFF. The CDR3 region has the DNA TGTGCCAGCTCAGCTCGACTAGCGGGAGGCAATGAGCAGTTCTTC.

The chain combines TRBV25-1 with TRBJ1-4; perhaps TRBD1 as D (6 bases). V shed 4 bases and J shed 8 bases, with 17 bases lying between them. This CDR3 spans 15 amino acids. The germline gives CDR1 MGHDK, CDR2 SYGVNS. CDR3 amino acids: CASSATGWAQEKLFF. CDR3 bases: TGTGCCAGCAGTGCCACAGGGTGGGCCCAGGAAAAACTGTTTTTT.

The chain couples TRBV6-4 to TRBJ2-1; 9 bases map to TRBD2. This CDR3 has 15 amino acids. J lost 8 bases, V lost 4 bases, and 9 bases had no gene match. CDR1 MRHNA and CDR2 SNTAGT come from the germline V gene. The CDR3 DNA reads as TGTGCCAGCAGTGGGCTAGCGGGGAGTATGGATGAGCAGTTCTTC. Amino acids: CASSGLAGSMDEQFF.

V usage is TRBV11-2 and J usage is TRBJ2-1, with TRBD2 identical over 9 bases. Germline-derived CDR1 and CDR2 are SGHAT and FQNNGV. The CDR3 contains 15 residues. Losses at the gene ends were 1 base for V and 7 bases for J; bases not matched to a gene: 5. The CDR3 DNA reads as TGTGCCAGCAGCTTAGTCCCCGGACTAGCGAATGAGCAGTTCTTC. This translates into CASSLVPGLANEQFF.

The V gene is TRBV7-8, the J gene TRBJ2-2; TRBD2 is a possible D gene (6 bases). Germline V CDR1 and CDR2: SGHVS, FQNEAQ. This CDR3 comprises 16 residues. V dropped 5 bases and J dropped 8 bases, with 21 bases sitting between them. The CDR3 reads CASSTWGRSGLGELFF. The CDR3 bases are TGTGCCAGCAGCACCTGGGGGAGGTCGGGGTTAGGGGAGCTGTTTTTT.

V and J are TRBV18 and TRBJ1-1, with 10 bases matching TRBD1. In germline, CDR1 is KGHSH, CDR2 LQKENI. V gave up 3 bases and J gave up 1 base; unmatched junction bases: 2. There are 15 residues in the CDR3. CDR3: CASSPGQGRNTEAFF. The CDR3 DNA is TGTGCCAGCTCACCGGGACAGGGGCGGAACACTGAAGCTTTCTTT.

The CDR3 loop is CASSPQVGLLTEAFF. DNA for the CDR3: TGTGCCAGCAGCCCCCAGGTGGGGCTCCTCACTGAAGCTTTCTTT. The chain uses TRBV9 and TRBJ1-1; tentatively, D is TRBD1 (5 bases). Germline CDR1 and CDR2: SGDLS and YYNGEE. The CDR3 sequence is 15 residues long. The V end was cut by 4 bases, the J end by 4 bases, with 17 bases between.

The rearrangement uses TRBV4-3 and TRBJ2-5; unclear D gene. The CDR3 loop spans 15 amino acids. The V gene lost 0 bases and the J gene lost 4 bases, with 12 bases spanning the gap. CDR1 and CDR2 (germline): LGHNA, YSLEER. CDR3 in amino acids: CASSQDRGMGETQYF. In nucleotides, the CDR3 is TGCGCCAGCAGCCAAGATCGAGGAATGGGAGAGACCCAGTACTTC.

The chain employs TRBV5-6 and TRBJ1-3; 7 positions agree with TRBD1. The V and J ends lost 4 bases and 5 bases, in that order; junction bases with no gene match: 9. This CDR3 has 15 residues. Germline V gene lookup returns CDR1 SGHDT and CDR2 YYEEEE. CDR3 sequence reads: CASSLGQSVRNTIYF. The CDR3 DNA is TGTGCCAGCAGCCTGGGACAGTCCGTCCGAAACACCATATATTTT.

This chain links TRBV28 with TRBJ2-2; 11 positions agree with TRBD2. The CDR3 runs 14 residues. V gave up 7 bases and J gave up 5 bases; unmatched junction bases: 3. CDR1 is MDHEN and CDR2 is SYDVKM in the germline V gene. The CDR3 nucleotides are TGTGCCAGCAAACTAGCGGGAGAGACCGGGGAGCTGTTTTTT. Encoded protein: CASKLAGETGELFF.

This clone was recorded once. The chain carries TRBV10-3 and TRBJ2-2, with D maybe TRBD1 (6 bases). The length of the CDR3 is 12 residues. Germline V gene sequence: CDR1 ENHRY, CDR2 SYGVKD. Trimming removed 6 bases at V and 6 bases at J, with 8 bases between. The CDR3 is CAISRGAGELFF. CDR3 coding DNA: TGTGCCATCAGCAGGGGTGCCGGGGAGCTGTTTTTT.

The table lists this clone with a count of one. This chain joins TRBV2 and TRBJ2-3; 7 nucleotides agree with TRBD1. CDR3 length: 14 residues. Germline V gene data show CDR1 as SNHLY and CDR2 as FYNNEI. V trimming: 11 bases; J trimming: 0 bases; junction bases outside the gene matches: 8. The CDR3 reads CAESQGSSTDTQYF. As DNA, the CDR3 is TGTGCCGAGTCACAGGGGTCTAGCACAGATACGCAGTATTTT.

This clone was observed a few times. V usage is TRBV6-5 and J usage is TRBJ2-1; D perhaps matches TRBD1 (5 bases). CDR1 and CDR2 from the germline V gene are MNHEY and SVGAGI. Trimming left V 3 bases short and J 7 bases short, with 16 bases between. The CDR3 extends over 15 amino acids. The CDR3 is CASSYKGRQQNEQFF. CDR3 coding DNA: TGTGCCAGCAGTTATAAGGGGCGACAGCAAAATGAGCAGTTCTTC.

The chain links TRBV27 to TRBJ1-5, with TRBD1 matching over 8 bases. J was trimmed by 3 bases and V by 5 bases; bases with no gene match: 18. CDR1 is MNHEY, CDR2 SMNVEV, per germline (reference sequence). The CDR3 is made up of 19 amino acids. The CDR3 DNA is TGTGCCAGCAGTCCCACAGGGGGAATTTATCTTATCCTCAATCAGCCCCAGCATTTT. Amino acid sequence: CASSPTGGIYLILNQPQHF.